Sequencing of this TCR beta chain was carried out in a study of OX40 agonist ivuxolimab in advanced cancers. Overall study: Ivuxolimab, an antibody that agonizes OX40 (CD134), was administered to the patients. Patients assigned to dose escalation were diagnosed with hepatocellular carcinoma, melanoma, renal cell or head and neck cancer.

The CDR3 spans 14 residues. Germline CDR1 is LNHDA and CDR2 is SQIVND (reference sequence). J gave up 3 bases and V 11 bases, and 6 bases lay outside the gene matches. The table came from immunoSEQ multiplex PCR; TCRdb's copy has only in-frame clones and leaves some out. The sample has tens of thousands of clones; around 93% are singletons. The sequence was obtained from an adult with an advanced solid tumor such as melanoma, head and neck, liver or kidney cancer. V usage is TRBV19 and J usage is TRBJ2-2; 10 nucleotides line up with TRBD2. The starting material was CD4+ or CD8+ T cells sorted from blood, obtained in a trial of the OX40 agonist ivuxolimab. CDR3 in amino acids: CAASSGSYTGELFF. The CDR3 nucleotides are TGTGCCGCATCTAGCGGGAGTTACACCGGGGAGCTGTTTTTT.